Listed below are T cell receptor beta chains from one sample, sequenced in a study of OX40 agonist ivuxolimab in advanced cancers. Libraries were prepared by immunoSEQ multiplex PCR; TCRdb keeps only in-frame clonotypes and omits some of them. Of about 32,000 clones in the sample, over 80% were seen once. Here the sequenced sample was CD4+ or CD8+ T cells sorted from blood, taken in a trial of the OX40 agonist ivuxolimab. The source is an adult with an advanced solid tumor such as melanoma, head and neck, liver or kidney cancer. Each CDR3 is given with its conserved first and last residue. Each record gives: CDR3 length, V gene, clone size, D gene, J gene, CDR3 DNA, CDR3 protein. D genes are given only for firm matches. Size values are once, few and many counts, or a class for expanded clones, and some rows have none.

11	TRBV7-9	NA	NA	TRBJ2-7	TGTGCCAGCAGCTTCCAAAACGAGCAGTACTTC	CASSFQNEQYF
15	TRBV6-1	NA	NA	TRBJ2-3	TGTGCCAGCAGCCCGCCCTGGACACCCACAGATACGCAGTATTTT	CASSPPWTPTDTQYF
15	TRBV15	NA	TRBD2	TRBJ2-1	TGTGCCACCAGCAGAGATCGGGGGGGCTACAATGAGCAGTTCTTC	CATSRDRGGYNEQFF
14	TRBV5-6	NA	NA	TRBJ2-2	TGTGCCAGCAGCCCAGGGGAAGGAACCGGGGAGCTGTTTTTT	CASSPGEGTGELFF
15	TRBV30	NA	NA	TRBJ2-3	TGTGCCTGGGGAGCGGAGCCCAGCACAGCGCACAAGCAGTATTTT	CAWGAEPSTAHKQYF
15	TRBV18	NA	NA	TRBJ2-3	TGTGCCAGCTCACCACCTGAGTCTAGCACAGATACGCAGTATTTT	CASSPPESSTDTQYF
14	TRBV28	NA	TRBD1	TRBJ1-1	TGTGCCAGCAGTTTTCAGGGGGGGTACACTGAAGCTTTCTTT	CASSFQGGYTEAFF
16	TRBV28	NA	NA	TRBJ2-5	TGTGCCAGCAGCGACCCCCTTTACAGCAACAAAGAGACCCAGTACTTC	CASSDPLYSNKETQYF
17	TRBV7-6	once	TRBD2	TRBJ2-1	TGTGCCAGCAGCTTAGCGATCGGAGGGACTAGCGGGATGGAGCAGTTCTTC	CASSLAIGGTSGMEQFF
16	TRBV18	NA	NA	TRBJ2-6	TGTGCCAGCTCGCCTGACAACCGCTCTGGGGCCAACGTCCTGACTTTC	CASSPDNRSGANVLTF
17	TRBV4-2	NA	NA	TRBJ1-1	TGTGCCAGCAGCCCCAACCCCCCCCGGGACATGAACACTGAAGCTTTCTTT	CASSPNPPRDMNTEAFF
13	TRBV19	NA	NA	TRBJ1-1	TGTGCCAGTAGTTTCGGCGGAACCACTGAAGCTTTCTTT	CASSFGGTTEAFF
15	TRBV4-3	NA	TRBD2	TRBJ2-7	TGCGCCAGCAGCCATGGGACTAGCATTTCCTACGAGCAGTACTTC	CASSHGTSISYEQYF
14	TRBV10-1	NA	TRBD1	TRBJ2-1	TGCGCCAGCAAGAAGGACAGGTCGAACAATGAGCAGTTCTTC	CASKKDRSNNEQFF
16	TRBV21-1	NA	NA	TRBJ2-3	TGTGCCAGCAGCAAAGCGCACGTCAGGTTGGCAGATACGCAGTATTTT	CASSKAHVRLADTQYF
14	TRBV4-1	NA	NA	TRBJ1-3	TGCGCCAGCAGCCAAAAATATCCTGGAAACACCATATATTTT	CASSQKYPGNTIYF
17	TRBV27	NA	NA	TRBJ2-3	TGTGCCAGCAGTTTAGTGGTCAGGGCTCCCAATACAGATACGCAGTATTTT	CASSLVVRAPNTDTQYF
18	TRBV5-6	NA	TRBD1	TRBJ2-5	TGTGCCAGCAGCTTGGGTGCTCGTTGGGACAGGGAACGAGAGACCCAGTACTTC	CASSLGARWDRERETQYF
15	TRBV7-9	NA	NA	TRBJ2-1	TGTGCCAGCAGCTTTCCCCGTCAGGGATCGAGTGAGCAGTTCTTC	CASSFPRQGSSEQFF
13	TRBV9	NA	NA	TRBJ1-5	TGTGCCAGCAGTGCCTATAGCAATCAGCCCCAGCATTTT	CASSAYSNQPQHF
16	TRBV27	NA	NA	TRBJ2-3	TGTGCCAGCAGCCGCCTGGGGGTTACCAGCACAGATACGCAGTATTTT	CASSRLGVTSTDTQYF
15	TRBV7-7	NA	TRBD1	TRBJ2-3	TGTGCTAGCAGCCCCCGGGACAGTAGCACAGATACGCAGTATTTT	CASSPRDSSTDTQYF
18	TRBV9	NA	TRBD2	TRBJ2-1	TGTGCCAGCAGCGTCCGGGGCGGGAGGGACATCTCCTACAATGAGCAGTTCTTC	CASSVRGGRDISYNEQFF
13	TRBV19	NA	TRBD2	TRBJ2-1	TGTGCCAGTAGGAACGGGGGGGTCCGTGAGCAGTTCTTC	CASRNGGVREQFF
16	TRBV4-1	NA	NA	TRBJ1-5	TGCGCCAGCAGCCAAACAGGGTATGGGCGCAATCAGCCCCAGCATTTT	CASSQTGYGRNQPQHF